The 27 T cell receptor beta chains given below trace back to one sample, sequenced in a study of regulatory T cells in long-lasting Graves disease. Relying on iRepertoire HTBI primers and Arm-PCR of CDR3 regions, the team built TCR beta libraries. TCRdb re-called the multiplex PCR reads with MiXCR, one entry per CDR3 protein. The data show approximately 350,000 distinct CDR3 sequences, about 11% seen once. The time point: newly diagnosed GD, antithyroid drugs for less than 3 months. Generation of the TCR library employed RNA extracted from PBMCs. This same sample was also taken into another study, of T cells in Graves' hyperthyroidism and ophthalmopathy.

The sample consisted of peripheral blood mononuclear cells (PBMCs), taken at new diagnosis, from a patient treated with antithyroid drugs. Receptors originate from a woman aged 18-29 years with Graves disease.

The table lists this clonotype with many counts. CDR3 in amino acids: CSAPGGLAGGEETQYF. CDR3 bases: TGCAGCGCCCCGGGTGGACTAGCGGGAGGAGAAGAGACCCAGTACTTC. The V and J genes are TRBV29-1 and TRBJ2-5, with 14 bases identical to TRBD2. The V segment lost 7 bases and the J segment 3 bases; nucleotides outside the gene matches: 10. Germline V lookup: CDR1 SQVTM, CDR2 ANQGSEA. The CDR3 sequence is 16 residues long.

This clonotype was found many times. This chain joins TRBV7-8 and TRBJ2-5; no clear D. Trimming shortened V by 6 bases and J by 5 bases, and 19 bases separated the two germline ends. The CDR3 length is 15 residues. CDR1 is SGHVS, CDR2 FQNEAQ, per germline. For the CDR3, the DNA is TGTGCCAGCAGGACCCGACGTCTAACGTGGGAGACCCAGTACTTC. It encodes CASRTRRLTWETQYF.

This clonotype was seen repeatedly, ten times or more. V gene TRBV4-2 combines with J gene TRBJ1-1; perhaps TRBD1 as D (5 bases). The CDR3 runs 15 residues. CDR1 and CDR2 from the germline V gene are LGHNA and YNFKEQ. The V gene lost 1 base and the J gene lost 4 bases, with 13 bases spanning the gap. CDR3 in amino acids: CASSQAASGGTEAFF. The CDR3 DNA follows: TGTGCCAGCAGCCAAGCTGCCAGTGGGGGCACTGAAGCTTTCTTT.

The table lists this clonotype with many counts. In DNA, the CDR3 is TGTGCCAGCAGTTCCGGGACAGGGGGAAACTATGGCTACACCTTC. It specifies CASSSGTGGNYGYTF. The genes are TRBV12-3 or TRBV12-4 and TRBJ1-2; TRBD1 matches 11 bases. The CDR3 runs to 15 residues. Trimming removed 4 bases from V and 2 bases from J; junction bases left unmatched: 3.

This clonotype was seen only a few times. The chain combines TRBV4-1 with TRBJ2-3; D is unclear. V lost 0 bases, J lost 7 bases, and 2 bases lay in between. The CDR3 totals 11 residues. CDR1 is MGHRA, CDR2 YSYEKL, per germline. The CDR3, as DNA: TGCGCCAGCAGCCAAGATAATACGCAGTATTTT. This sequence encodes CASSQDNTQYF.

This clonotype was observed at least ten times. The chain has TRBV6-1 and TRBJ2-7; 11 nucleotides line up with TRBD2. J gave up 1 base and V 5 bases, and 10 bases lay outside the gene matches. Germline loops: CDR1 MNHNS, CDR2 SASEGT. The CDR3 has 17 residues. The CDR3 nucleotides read TGTGCCAGCAGTCCCAAGACTAGCGGGATAGGTTCCTACGAGCAGTACTTC. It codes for CASSPKTSGIGSYEQYF.

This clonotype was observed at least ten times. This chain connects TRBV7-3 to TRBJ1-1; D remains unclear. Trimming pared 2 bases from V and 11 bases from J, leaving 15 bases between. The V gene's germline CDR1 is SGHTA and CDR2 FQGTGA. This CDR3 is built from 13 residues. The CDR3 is CASSLSPRLGAFF. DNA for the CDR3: TGTGCCAGCAGCTTATCACCCCGCCTCGGGGCTTTCTTT.

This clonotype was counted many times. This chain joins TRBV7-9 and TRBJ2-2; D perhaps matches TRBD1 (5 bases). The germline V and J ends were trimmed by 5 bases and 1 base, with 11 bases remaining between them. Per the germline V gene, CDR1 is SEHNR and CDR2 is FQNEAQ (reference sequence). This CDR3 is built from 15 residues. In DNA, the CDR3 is TGTGCCAGCAGCAAACATGACAGGAACACCGGGGAGCTGTTTTTT. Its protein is CASSKHDRNTGELFF.

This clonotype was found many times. The CDR3 sequence: CAISPTRGHEQFF. CDR3 coding DNA: TGTGCCATCAGCCCAACTCGGGGACATGAGCAGTTCTTC. V is TRBV10-3 and J is TRBJ2-1, with D perhaps matching TRBD1 or TRBD2 (5 bases each). V was shortened by 6 bases and J by 8 bases, with 14 bases between the two germline ends. Germline lookup yields CDR1 ENHRY and CDR2 SYGVKD. The CDR3 is 13 amino acids.

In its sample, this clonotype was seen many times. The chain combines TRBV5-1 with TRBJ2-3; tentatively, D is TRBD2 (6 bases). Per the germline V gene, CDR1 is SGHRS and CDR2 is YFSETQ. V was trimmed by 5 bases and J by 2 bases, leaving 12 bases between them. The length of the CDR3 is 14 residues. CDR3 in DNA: TGCGCCAGCAGTGCGGGATCTTACACAGATACGCAGTATTTT. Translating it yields CASSAGSYTDTQYF. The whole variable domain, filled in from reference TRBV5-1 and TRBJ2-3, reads KAGVTQTPRYLIKTRGQQVTLSCSPISGHRSVSWYQQTPGQGLQFLFEYFSETQRNKGNFPGRFSGRQFSNSRSEMNVSTLELGDSALYLCASSAGSYTDTQYFGPGTRLTVL.

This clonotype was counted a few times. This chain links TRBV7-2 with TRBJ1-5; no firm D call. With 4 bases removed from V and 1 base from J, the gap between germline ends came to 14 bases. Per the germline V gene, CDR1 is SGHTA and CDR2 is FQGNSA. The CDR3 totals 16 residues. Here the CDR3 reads CASSSRADWSNQPQHF. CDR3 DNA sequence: TGTGCCAGCAGCTCTAGAGCGGACTGGAGCAATCAGCCCCAGCATTTT. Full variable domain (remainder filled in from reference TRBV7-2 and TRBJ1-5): GAGVSQSPSNKVTEKGKDVELRCDPISGHTALYWYRQSLGQGLEFLIYFQGNSAPDKSGLPSDRFSAERTGGSVSTLTIQRTQQEDSAVYLCASSSRADWSNQPQHFGDGTRLSIL.

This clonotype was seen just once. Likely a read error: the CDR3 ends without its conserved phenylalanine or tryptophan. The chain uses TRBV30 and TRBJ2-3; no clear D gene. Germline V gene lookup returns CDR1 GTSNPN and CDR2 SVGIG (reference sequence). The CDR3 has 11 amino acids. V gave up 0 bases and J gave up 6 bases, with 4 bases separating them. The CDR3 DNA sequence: TGTGCCTGGAGTGTACAGGATACGCAGTATTCT. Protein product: CAWSVQDTQYS.

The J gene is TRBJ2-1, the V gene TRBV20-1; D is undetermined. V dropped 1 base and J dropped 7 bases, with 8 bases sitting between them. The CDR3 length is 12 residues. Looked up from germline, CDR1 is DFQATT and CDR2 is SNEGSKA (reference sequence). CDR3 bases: TGCAGTGCTAGAGTAGGGCGAAATGAGCAGTTCTTC. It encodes CSARVGRNEQFF.

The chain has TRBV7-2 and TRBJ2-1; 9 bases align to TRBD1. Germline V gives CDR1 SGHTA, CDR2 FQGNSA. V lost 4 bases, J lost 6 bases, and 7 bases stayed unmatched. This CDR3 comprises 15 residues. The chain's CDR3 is CASSSTGGRGNEQFF. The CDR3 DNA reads TGTGCCAGCAGCTCCACAGGGGGCCGGGGCAATGAGCAGTTCTTC.

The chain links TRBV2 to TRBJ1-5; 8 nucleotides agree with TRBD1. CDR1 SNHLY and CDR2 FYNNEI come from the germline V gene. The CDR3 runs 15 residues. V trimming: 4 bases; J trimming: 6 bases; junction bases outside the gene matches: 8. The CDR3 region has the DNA TGTGCCAGCAGTGGGTCAGGGGGCTCTAGTCAGCCCCAGCATTTT. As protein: CASSGSGGSSQPQHF.

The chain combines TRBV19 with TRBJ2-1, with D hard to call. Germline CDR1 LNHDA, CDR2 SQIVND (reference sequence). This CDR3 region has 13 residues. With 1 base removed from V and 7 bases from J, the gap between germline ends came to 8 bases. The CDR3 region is CASSIVRSNEQFF. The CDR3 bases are TGTGCCAGTAGTATAGTTCGGAGTAATGAGCAGTTCTTC.

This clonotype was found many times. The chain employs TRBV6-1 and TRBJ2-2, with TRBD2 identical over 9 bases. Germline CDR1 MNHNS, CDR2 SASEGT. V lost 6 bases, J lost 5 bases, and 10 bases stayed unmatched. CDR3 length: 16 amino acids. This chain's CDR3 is CASSVAGGPFTGELFF. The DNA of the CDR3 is TGTGCCAGCAGCGTGGCGGGGGGGCCTTTTACCGGGGAGCTGTTTTTT.

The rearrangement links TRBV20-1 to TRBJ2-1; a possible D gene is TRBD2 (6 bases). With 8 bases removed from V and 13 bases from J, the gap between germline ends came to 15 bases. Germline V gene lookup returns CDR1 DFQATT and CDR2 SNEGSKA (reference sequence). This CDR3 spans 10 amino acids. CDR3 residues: CSHGRTIQFF. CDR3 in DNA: TGCAGTCACGGCAGGACTATACAGTTCTTC.

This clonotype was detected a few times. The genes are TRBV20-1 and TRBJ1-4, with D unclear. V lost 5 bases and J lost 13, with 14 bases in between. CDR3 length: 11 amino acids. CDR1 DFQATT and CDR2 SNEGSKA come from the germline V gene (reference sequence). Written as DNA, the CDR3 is TGCAGTGCTGTCTTATCACGGATACTGTTTTTT. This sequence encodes CSAVLSRILFF.

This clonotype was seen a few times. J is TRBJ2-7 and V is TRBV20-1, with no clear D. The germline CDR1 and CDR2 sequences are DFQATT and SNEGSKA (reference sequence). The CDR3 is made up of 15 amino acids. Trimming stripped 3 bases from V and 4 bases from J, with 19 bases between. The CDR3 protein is CSARPTDGASYEQYV. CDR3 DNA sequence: TGCAGTGCTAGGCCCACCGACGGAGCCAGTTACGAGCAGTACGTC.

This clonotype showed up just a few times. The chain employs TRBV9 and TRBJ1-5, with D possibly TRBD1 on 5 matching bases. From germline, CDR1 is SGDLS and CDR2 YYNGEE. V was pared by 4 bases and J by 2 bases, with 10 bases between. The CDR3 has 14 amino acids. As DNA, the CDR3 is TGTGCCAGCAGCCGGGGGGACGGCAATCAGCCCCAGCATTTT. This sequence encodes CASSRGDGNQPQHF.

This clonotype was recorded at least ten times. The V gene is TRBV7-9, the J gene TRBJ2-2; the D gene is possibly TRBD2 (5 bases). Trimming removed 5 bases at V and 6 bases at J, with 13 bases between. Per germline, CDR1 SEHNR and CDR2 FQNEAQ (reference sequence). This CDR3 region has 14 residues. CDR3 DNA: TGTGCCAGCAGCACAACTAGGCTCCCCGGGGAGCTGTTTTTT. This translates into CASSTTRLPGELFF. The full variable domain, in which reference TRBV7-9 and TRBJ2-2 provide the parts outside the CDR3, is DTGVSQNPRHKITKRGQNVTFRCDPISEHNRLYWYRQTLGQGPEFLTYFQNEAQLEKSRLLSDRFSAERPKGSFSTLEIQRTEQGDSAMYLCASSTTRLPGELFFGEGSRLTVL.

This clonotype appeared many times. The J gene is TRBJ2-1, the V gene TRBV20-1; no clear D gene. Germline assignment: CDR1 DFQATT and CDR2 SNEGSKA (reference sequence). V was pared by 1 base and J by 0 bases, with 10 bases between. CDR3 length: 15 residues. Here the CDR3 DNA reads TGCAGTGCTAGAGCATTACAAAGCTCCTACAATGAGCAGTTCTTC. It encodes CSARALQSSYNEQFF.

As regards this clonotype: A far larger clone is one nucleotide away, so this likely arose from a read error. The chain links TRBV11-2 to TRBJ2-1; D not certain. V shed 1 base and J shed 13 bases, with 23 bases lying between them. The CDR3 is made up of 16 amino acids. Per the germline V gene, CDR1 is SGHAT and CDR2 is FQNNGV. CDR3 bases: TGTGCCAGCAGCTTAGTGATTAGCCCCATACAAGAGACCCAGTTCTTC. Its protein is CASSLVISPIQETQFF.

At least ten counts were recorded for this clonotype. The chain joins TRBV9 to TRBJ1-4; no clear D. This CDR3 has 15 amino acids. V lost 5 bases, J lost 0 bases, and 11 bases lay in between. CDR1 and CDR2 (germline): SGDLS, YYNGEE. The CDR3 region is CASSSEGATNEKLFF. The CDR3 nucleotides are TGTGCCAGCAGTTCTGAGGGAGCAACTAATGAAAAACTGTTTTTT.

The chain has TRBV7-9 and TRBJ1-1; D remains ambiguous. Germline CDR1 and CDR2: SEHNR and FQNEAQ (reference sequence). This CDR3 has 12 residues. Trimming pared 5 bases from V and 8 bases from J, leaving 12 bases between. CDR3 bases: TGTGCCAGCAGCAAAGCTGGGTTAGAAGCTTTCTTT. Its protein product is CASSKAGLEAFF.

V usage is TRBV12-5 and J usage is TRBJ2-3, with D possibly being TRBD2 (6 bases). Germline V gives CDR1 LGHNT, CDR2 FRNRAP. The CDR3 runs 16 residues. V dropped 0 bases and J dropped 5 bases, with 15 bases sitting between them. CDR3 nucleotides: TGTGCTAGTGGTTTGGTACTTGGAGGGGCGGGAGATACGCAGTATTTT. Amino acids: CASGLVLGGAGDTQYF.